The 4 T cell receptor beta chains presented below share a single source sample, sequenced in a study of post-analysis software for immune sequencing data (dated by TCRdb to about 2015). Library generation was performed with PCR. The reads were generated on an Illumina HiSeq 2500. To reduce PCR and sequencing biases, unique molecular identifiers were incorporated into the TCR beta cDNA libraries. TCRdb's own reprocessing of the public reads used fastp at Q25 and MiXCR and kept productive beta chains. Each CDR3 protein gets just one entry, which takes the most common genes and DNA from the rows behind it. The sample yields roughly 160,000 distinct CDR3 sequences; around 36% were counted once. The ten largest account for 25% to 35% of the sample. Read against the paper, the sample's time point label means: second blood draw from one MS patient after hematopoietic stem cell transplantation. The sample was blood, taken after autologous hematopoietic stem cell transplantation. Receptors were obtained from a girl between 5 and 17 years old with multiple sclerosis. Donor details come from another sample of the same person, matched by shared clones.

The table lists this clonotype with a few counts. The CDR3 sequence is CASSTTAMSQETQYF. The CDR3 bases are TGTGCCAGCAGTACGACAGCGATGTCGCAAGAGACCCAGTACTTC. This sequence joins TRBV12-3 or TRBV12-4 and TRBJ2-5, with a possible D match to TRBD1 (5 bases). This CDR3 region has 15 residues. Trimming shortened V by 5 bases and J by 2 bases, and 15 bases separated the two germline ends.

The CDR3 here is CSAYEGASYEQYF. Here the CDR3 DNA reads TGCAGTGCTTACGAGGGGGCATCCTACGAGCAGTACTTC. This chain links TRBV20-1 with TRBJ2-7; 7 bases fit TRBD1. Germline loops: CDR1 DFQATT, CDR2 SNEGSKA (reference sequence). This CDR3 spans 13 amino acids. Germline trimming cut 5 bases from V and 1 base from J; bases unmatched to any gene: 5.

J is TRBJ1-4 and V is TRBV7-9, with no clear D. Looked up from germline, CDR1 is SEHNR and CDR2 is FQNEAQ (reference sequence). This CDR3 has 16 residues. Trimming cost V 3 bases and J 10 bases, with 21 bases left between them. The CDR3 protein is CASSLGPPSPDRKLFF. CDR3 nucleotides: TGTGCCAGCAGCTTGGGCCCCCCCAGCCCCGACCGAAAACTGTTTTTT.

This clonotype turned up a few times. The chain couples TRBV4-3 to TRBJ2-1, with 9 bases aligning to TRBD2. Germline V CDR1 and CDR2: LGHNA, YSLEER. This CDR3 has 17 residues. The junction had 5 bases not matched to a gene; V was cut back by 0 bases and J by 2 bases. The CDR3 sequence: CASSQEPSGRPYNEQFF. In nucleotides, the CDR3 is TGCGCCAGCAGCCAAGAACCGAGCGGGAGGCCCTACAATGAGCAGTTCTTC.